This TCR beta chain was sequenced for a study of cytomegalovirus exposure and HLA in healthy donors. Study-level points and caveats: It was assumed in the presence/absence analyses that sequencing depth was roughly uniform across donors. V- and J-gene trimming in TCR beta was tied to a missense DCLRE1C variant by an analysis performed later. For most subjects, TCR beta sequences were reported to predict HLA-A and HLA-B alleles with accuracy.

A remark on this clone: Antigen: not known.

The CDR3 runs to 14 residues. Germline V gene lookup returns CDR1 MNHNS and CDR2 SASEGT. Trimming cost V 6 bases and J 0 bases; bases outside gene matches: 2. The PCR was carried out with 60 Vbeta primers and 13 Jbeta primers. The table came from immunoSEQ multiplex PCR; TCRdb's copy has only in-frame clones and leaves some out. This listing includes 130,000 to 150,000 clones. The receptor was isolated from a woman aged 50 to 60 in good health and CMV-seronegative. The specimen sequenced was PBMCs. The J gene is TRBJ1-5, the V gene TRBV6-1; 7 nucleotides line up with TRBD1. CDR3 residues: CASRRTGSNQPQHF. The CDR3 nucleotides read TGTGCCAGCAGAAGGACAGGTAGCAATCAGCCCCAGCATTTT.